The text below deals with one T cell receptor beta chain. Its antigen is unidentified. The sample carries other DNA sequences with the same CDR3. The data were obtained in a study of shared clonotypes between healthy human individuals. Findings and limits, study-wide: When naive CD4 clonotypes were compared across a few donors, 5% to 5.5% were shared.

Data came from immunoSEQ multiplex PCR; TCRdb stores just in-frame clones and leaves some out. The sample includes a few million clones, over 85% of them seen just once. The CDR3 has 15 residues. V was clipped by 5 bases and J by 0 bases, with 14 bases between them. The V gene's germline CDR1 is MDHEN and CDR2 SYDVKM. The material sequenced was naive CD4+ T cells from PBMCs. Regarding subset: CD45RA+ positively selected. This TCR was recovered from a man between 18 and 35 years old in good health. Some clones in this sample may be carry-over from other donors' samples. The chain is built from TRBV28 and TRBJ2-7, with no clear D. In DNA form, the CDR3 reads TGTGCCAGCAGTCCCGGCGGTGCTAGCTCCTACGAGCAGTACTTC. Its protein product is CASSPGGASSYEQYF.